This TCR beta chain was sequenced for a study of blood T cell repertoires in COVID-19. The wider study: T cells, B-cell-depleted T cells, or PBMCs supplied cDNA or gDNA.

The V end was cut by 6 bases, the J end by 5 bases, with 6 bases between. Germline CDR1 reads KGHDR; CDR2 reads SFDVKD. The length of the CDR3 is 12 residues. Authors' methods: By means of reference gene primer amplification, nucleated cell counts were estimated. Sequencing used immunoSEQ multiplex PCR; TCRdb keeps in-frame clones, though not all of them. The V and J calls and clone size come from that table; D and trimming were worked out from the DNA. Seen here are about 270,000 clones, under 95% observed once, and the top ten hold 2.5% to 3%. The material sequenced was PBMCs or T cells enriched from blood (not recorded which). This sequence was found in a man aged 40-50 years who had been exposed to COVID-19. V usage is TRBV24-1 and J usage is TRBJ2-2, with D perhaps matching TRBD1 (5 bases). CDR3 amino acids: CATSWTTGELFF. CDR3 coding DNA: TGTGCCACCAGTTGGACAACCGGGGAGCTGTTTTTT.